Described below is a single T cell receptor beta chain sequence and its context. This CDR3 spans 15 amino acids. CDR1 SGHRS and CDR2 YFSETQ come from the germline V gene. With V trimmed by 4 bases and J by 1 base, 4 bases remained unmatched. This specimen comes from a study of cytomegalovirus exposure and HLA in healthy donors. Use of 60 Vbeta and 13 Jbeta primers characterized the PCR. This table comes from immunoSEQ multiplex PCR, and its TCRdb copy is limited to in-frame clones, with some not included. The sample yields nearly 200,000 clones, 82% seen once. This chain uses TRBV5-1 with TRBJ2-1, with TRBD1 matching over 8 bases. Sequencing input: PBMCs. The clonotype comes from a woman between 45 and 60 years old in good health and CMV-seropositive. CDR3 sequence (DNA): TGCGCCAGCAGCCCGGGGGACAGGTCCTACAATGAGCAGTTCTTC. The encoded protein is CASSPGDRSYNEQFF.